A single sample is the source of the 10 T cell receptor beta chains below, sequenced in a study of blood T cells in healthy people across ages. Then a second PCR, running roughly 7 to 11 cycles, was carried out with a sample-barcoded 5' primer and a J-beta primer mix. Via MiXCR, TCRdb re-called the 5' RACE reads, giving one row per CDR3 protein. The sample shows 790,000 or so distinct CDR3 sequences, about 61% of them seen only once. The specimen sequenced was blood. These receptors were taken from a man aged 40-55 years in good health.

The chain uses TRBV7-2 and TRBJ1-4, with a weak D call TRBD1 (5 bases). This CDR3 comprises 16 residues. The V end was cut by 5 bases, the J end by 5 bases, with 18 bases between. Germline CDR1 and CDR2: SGHTA and FQGNSA. CDR3 in amino acids: CASSPPPTAKNEKLFF. The CDR3 DNA is TGTGCCAGCAGCCCTCCACCGACAGCCAAAAATGAAAAACTGTTTTTT.

The chain combines TRBV28 with TRBJ2-3; no clear D gene. The germline V gene encodes CDR1 MDHEN and CDR2 SYDVKM. The ends were cut back, 4 bases at V and 2 bases at J, with 13 bases in the middle. CDR3 length: 15 amino acids. CDR3 in amino acids: CASSSDQSYTDTQYF. The CDR3 DNA sequence: TGTGCCAGCAGTTCCGACCAGAGCTACACAGATACGCAGTATTTT.

The J gene is TRBJ2-7, the V gene TRBV21-1. TRBV21-1 is termed a pseudogene. The CDR3 has 14 residues. CDR3 residues: CASSKGETLGEQYF. CDR3 nucleotides: TGTGCCAGCAGCAAAGGAGAGACTTTGGGTGAGCAGTACTTC.

In DNA form, the CDR3 reads TGTGCCAGCAGCTTAGCCTTGCCGGGACAGGCAACTGATAAGAACAATGAGCAGTTCTTC. This sequence encodes CASSLALPGQATDKNNEQFF. The V call is TRBV7-2, the J call TRBJ2-1; 8 positions agree with TRBD1. CDR1 and CDR2 from the germline V gene are SGHTA and FQGNSA. V shed 0 bases, J shed 5 bases, and the junction held 18 bases outside the gene matches. This CDR3 has 20 residues.

This clonotype was detected only a few times. V is TRBV11-3 and J is TRBJ2-1; 8 positions match TRBD2. CDR1 and CDR2 from the germline V gene are SGHNT and YENEEA. CDR3 length equals 16 residues. Trimming cost V 3 bases and J 8 bases; bases outside gene matches: 12. The CDR3 loop reads CASSFSGAGVRDEQFF. CDR3 DNA: TGTGCCAGCAGCTTTAGTGGAGCGGGAGTTCGCGATGAGCAGTTCTTC.

The chain recombines TRBV21-1 with TRBJ2-4. The assigned J gene may be wrong: the sequence end matches TRBJ2-7 better. TRBV21-1 is a pseudogene locus. The CDR3 totals 15 residues. The CDR3 reads CASSRSYRSGYEQYF. The DNA of the CDR3 is TGTGCCAGCAGCAGGAGCTATAGGTCTGGCTACGAGCAGTACTTC.

The chain employs TRBV20-1 and TRBJ2-1; 7 bases fit TRBD1. The CDR3 has 13 amino acids. Germline loops: CDR1 DFQATT, CDR2 SNEGSKA (reference sequence). This CDR3 is CSPRGSSYNEQFF. DNA of the CDR3: TGCAGCCCCAGGGGGAGCTCCTACAATGAGCAGTTCTTC.

The CDR3 DNA sequence: TGTGCCAGCAGCTTAGAAACAGTCAATGAGCAGTTCTTT. This encodes CASSLETVNEQFF. The chain links TRBV11-2 to TRBJ1-1; unclear D gene. Per the germline V gene, CDR1 is SGHAT and CDR2 is FQNNGV. Trimming left V 0 bases short and J 14 bases short, with 16 bases between. CDR3 length: 13 residues.

The chain joins TRBV6-5 to TRBJ2-3; D assignment may be TRBD1 or TRBD2 (5 bases each). Germline values: CDR1 MNHEY, CDR2 SVGAGI. V lost 1 base and J lost 7, with 15 bases in between. This CDR3 is 15 amino acids long. The CDR3 nucleotides are TGTGCCAGCAGTTACTATTCGGGACGTCGGAATACGCAGTATTTT. Translating gives CASSYYSGRRNTQYF.

To note about this clonotype: One end of the junction fails to match germline, which may point to a read error. J is TRBJ2-1 and V is TRBV6-5; the D gene is possibly TRBD2 (7 bases). CDR3 size: 15 residues. Per the germline V gene, CDR1 is MNHEY and CDR2 is SVGAGI. DNA of the CDR3: TGTGCCAGCAGTAACGGACTAGAGGGGGACAATGGGCAGTTCTTC. Protein sequence: CASSNGLEGDNGQFF.